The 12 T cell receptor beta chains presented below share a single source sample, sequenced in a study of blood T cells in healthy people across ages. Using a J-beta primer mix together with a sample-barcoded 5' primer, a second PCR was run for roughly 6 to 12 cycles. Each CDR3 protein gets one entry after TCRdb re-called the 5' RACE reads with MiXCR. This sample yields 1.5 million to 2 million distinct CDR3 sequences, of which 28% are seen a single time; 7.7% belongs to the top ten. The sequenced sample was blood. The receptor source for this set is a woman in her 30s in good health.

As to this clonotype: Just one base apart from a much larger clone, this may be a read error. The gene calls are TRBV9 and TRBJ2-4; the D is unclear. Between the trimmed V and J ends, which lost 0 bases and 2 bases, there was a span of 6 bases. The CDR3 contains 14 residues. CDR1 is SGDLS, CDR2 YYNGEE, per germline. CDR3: CASSVVTTKNIQYF. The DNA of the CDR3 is TGTGCCAGCAGCGTAGTCACAACCAAAAACATTCAGTACTTC.

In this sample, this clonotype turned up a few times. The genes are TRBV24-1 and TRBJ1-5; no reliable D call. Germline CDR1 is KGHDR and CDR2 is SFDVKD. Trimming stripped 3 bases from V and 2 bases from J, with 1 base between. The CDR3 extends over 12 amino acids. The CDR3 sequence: CATSDRNQPQHF. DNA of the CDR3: TGTGCCACCAGTGATCGCAATCAGCCCCAGCATTTT.

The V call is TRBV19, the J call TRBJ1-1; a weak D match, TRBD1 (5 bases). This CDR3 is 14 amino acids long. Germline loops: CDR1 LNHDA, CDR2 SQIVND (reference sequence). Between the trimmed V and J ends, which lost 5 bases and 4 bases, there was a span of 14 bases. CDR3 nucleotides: TGTGCCAGTAGTCCGGGGCGGGCGCGCACTGAAGCTTTCTTT. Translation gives CASSPGRARTEAFF.

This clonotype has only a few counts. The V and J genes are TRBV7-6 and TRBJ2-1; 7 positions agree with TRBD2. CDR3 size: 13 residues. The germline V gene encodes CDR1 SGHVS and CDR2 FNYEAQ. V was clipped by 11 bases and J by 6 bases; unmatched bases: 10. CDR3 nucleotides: TGTGCCGTCAAAGCGGGACCCATCAATGAGCAGTTCTTC. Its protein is CAVKAGPINEQFF.

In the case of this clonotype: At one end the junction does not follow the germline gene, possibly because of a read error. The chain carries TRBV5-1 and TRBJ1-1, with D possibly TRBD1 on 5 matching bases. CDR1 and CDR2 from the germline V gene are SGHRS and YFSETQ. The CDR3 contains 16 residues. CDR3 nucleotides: TGCGCCAGCAGCTTGGGAAATTGGACGCCGGACACTGAAGCTTGCTTT. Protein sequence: CASSLGNWTPDTEACF.

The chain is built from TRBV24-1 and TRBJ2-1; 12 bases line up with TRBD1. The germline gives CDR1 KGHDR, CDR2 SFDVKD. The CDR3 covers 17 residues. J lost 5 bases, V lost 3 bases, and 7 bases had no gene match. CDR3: CATSDIDRDRGHNEQFF. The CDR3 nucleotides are TGTGCCACCAGTGATATTGACCGGGACAGGGGGCACAATGAGCAGTTCTTC.

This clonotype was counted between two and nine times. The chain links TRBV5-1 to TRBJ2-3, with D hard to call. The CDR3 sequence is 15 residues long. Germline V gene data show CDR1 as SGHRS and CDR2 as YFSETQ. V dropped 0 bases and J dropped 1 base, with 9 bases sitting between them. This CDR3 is CASSLGRQGTDTQYF. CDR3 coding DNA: TGCGCCAGCAGCTTGGGGCGGCAGGGCACAGATACGCAGTATTTT. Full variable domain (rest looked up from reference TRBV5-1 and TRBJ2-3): KAGVTQTPRYLIKTRGQQVTLSCSPISGHRSVSWYQQTPGQGLQFLFEYFSETQRNKGNFPGRFSGRQFSNSRSEMNVSTLELGDSALYLCASSLGRQGTDTQYFGPGTRLTVL.

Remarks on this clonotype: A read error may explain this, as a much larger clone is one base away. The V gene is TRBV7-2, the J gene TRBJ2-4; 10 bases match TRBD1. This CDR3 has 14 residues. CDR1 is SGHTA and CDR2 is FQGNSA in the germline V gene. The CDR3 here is CVSSSRGTGEEQYF. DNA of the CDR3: TGTGTCAGCAGCTCCCGCGGGACAGGGGAAGAGCAGTACTTC.

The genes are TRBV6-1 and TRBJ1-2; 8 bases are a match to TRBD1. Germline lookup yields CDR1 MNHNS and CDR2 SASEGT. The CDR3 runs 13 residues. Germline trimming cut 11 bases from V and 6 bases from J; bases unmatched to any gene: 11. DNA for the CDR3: TGTGCCGGCCGCCCGGGACAGGCACATGGCTACACCTTC. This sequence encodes CAGRPGQAHGYTF.

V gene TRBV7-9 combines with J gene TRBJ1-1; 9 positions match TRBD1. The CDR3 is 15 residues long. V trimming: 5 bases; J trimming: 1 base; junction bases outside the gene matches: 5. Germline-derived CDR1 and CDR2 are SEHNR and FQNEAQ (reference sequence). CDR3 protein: CASSQRGQGNTEAFF. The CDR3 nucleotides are TGTGCCAGCAGCCAGAGGGGACAGGGGAACACTGAAGCTTTCTTT.

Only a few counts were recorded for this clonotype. The CDR3 protein is CASSPHLGQPFFSYEQYF. CDR3 bases: TGTGCCAGCAGCCCCCACCTGGGACAGCCCTTTTTCTCCTACGAGCAGTACTTC. The chain carries TRBV21-1 and TRBJ2-7; the D segment call TRBD1 is taken from the table without a DNA check. TRBV21-1 is given as a pseudogene. This CDR3 is 18 amino acids long.

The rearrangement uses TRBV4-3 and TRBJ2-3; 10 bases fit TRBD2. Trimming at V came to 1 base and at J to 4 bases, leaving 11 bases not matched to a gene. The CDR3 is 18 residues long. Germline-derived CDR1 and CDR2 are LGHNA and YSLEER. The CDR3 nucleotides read TGCGCCAGCAGCCAAGCCCCACCTAGCGGGAGAAAGGCAGATACGCAGTATTTT. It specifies CASSQAPPSGRKADTQYF.